A single sample is the source of the 32 T cell receptor beta chains below, sequenced in a study of synovial regulatory T cells in juvenile arthritis. Clones were read by immunoSEQ multiplex PCR, and TCRdb kept only the in-frame ones, dropping some. Its listing shows some 7,700 clones. The sample consisted of Treg cells from blood. The subset is: remaining (HLA-DR-negative) circulating blood Treg cells. The receptors stem from a donor aged 2-30 years with juvenile idiopathic arthritis.

The J gene is TRBJ2-1, the V gene TRBV19. The CDR3 has 17 amino acids. DNA is not on record. Germline CDR1 reads LNHDA; CDR2 reads SQIVND (reference sequence). CDR3 loop: CASSIFGGRSIFYEQFF.

The rearrangement joins TRBV20-1 to TRBJ1-2; TCRdb's D gene call, TRBD1, goes unchecked for lack of DNA. This CDR3 comprises 10 residues. The entry carries no DNA sequence. The germline gives CDR1 DFQATT, CDR2 SNEGSKA (reference sequence). CDR3 in amino acids: CGRGLVDYTF.

The genes are TRBV7-2 and TRBJ2-7; as DNA is missing, the TRBD2 call by TCRdb cannot be tested. This CDR3 comprises 14 residues. DNA for this receptor is not on file. Germline CDR1 SGHTA, CDR2 FQGNSA. The CDR3 reads CASSYLAGPYEQYF. The variable domain in full, with the rest retrieved from reference TRBV7-2 and TRBJ2-7, is GAGVSQSPSNKVTEKGKDVELRCDPISGHTALYWYRQSLGQGLEFLIYFQGNSAPDKSGLPSDRFSAERTGGSVSTLTIQRTQQEDSAVYLCASSYLAGPYEQYFGPGTRLTVT.

By frequency, this clone registers medium-sized. V gene TRBV4-1 combines with J gene TRBJ1-4. CDR1 and CDR2 from the germline V gene are MGHRA and YSYEKL. This CDR3 spans 15 amino acids. The DNA is unrecorded. Here the CDR3 reads CASSQDRGLWEKLFF.

V and J are TRBV4-1 and TRBJ2-1; TCRdb reports TRBD1, a call that lacks DNA to check it against. The CDR3 is 15 amino acids. The entry carries no DNA sequence. Germline V gene data show CDR1 as MGHRA and CDR2 as YSYEKL. The chain's CDR3 is CASRPDRGLYDEQFF.

The chain links TRBV6-4 to TRBJ2-3; TCRdb indicates TRBD2, and absent DNA this call remains unverified. Germline V gene data show CDR1 as MRHNA and CDR2 as SNTAGT. This CDR3 has 15 amino acids. DNA for this receptor is not on file. Here the CDR3 reads CASSPRLAATDTQYF.

This chain uses TRBV27 with TRBJ2-7; TCRdb's assignment of TRBD1 cannot be checked, as there is no DNA. The CDR3 loop spans 12 amino acids. This entry has no DNA. Germline V CDR1 and CDR2: MNHEY, SMNVEV (reference sequence). The CDR3 reads CASSPANTEQYF.

The chain employs TRBV5-6 and TRBJ2-5; absent DNA, TCRdb's TRBD2 call cannot be checked. The CDR3 runs 13 residues. No DNA is given. Germline V gene data show CDR1 as SGHDT and CDR2 as YYEEEE. The CDR3 reads CASSFGSQETQYF.

This sequence joins TRBV7-9 and TRBJ1-5. The CDR3 has 13 residues. No DNA is listed. Looked up from germline, CDR1 is SEHNR and CDR2 is FQNEAQ (reference sequence). The CDR3 reads CASSWSNNQPQHF.

The V gene is TRBV18, the J gene TRBJ1-2. Germline V lookup: CDR1 KGHSH, CDR2 LQKENI. The CDR3 length is 11 residues. No DNA is given. The CDR3 sequence: CASSQGRGYTF.

Judged by frequency, this clone is medium-sized. The chain employs TRBV6-6 and TRBJ2-7; as DNA is missing, the TRBD2 call by TCRdb cannot be tested. This CDR3 spans 12 amino acids. No DNA was logged. Germline CDR1 is MNHNY and CDR2 is SVGAGI (reference sequence). CDR3 sequence: CASKREGYEQYF.

The chain combines TRBV30 with TRBJ1-1. The CDR3 runs 14 residues. DNA is not recorded here. Germline values: CDR1 GTSNPN, CDR2 SVGIG (reference sequence). The CDR3 region is CAWSPLNGIQPAFF.

V gene TRBV2 combines with J gene TRBJ2-1; lacking DNA, the TRBD2 call made by TCRdb goes unchecked. Germline CDR1 reads SNHLY; CDR2 reads FYNNEI. This CDR3 comprises 14 residues. The coding DNA is unavailable. The CDR3: CASSPSGDYNEQFF.

This chain uses TRBV5-1 with TRBJ1-3; there is no DNA to check the TCRdb D call of TRBD1. This CDR3 has 15 residues. DNA for this receptor is not on file. Germline V gene lookup returns CDR1 SGHRS and CDR2 YFSETQ. The CDR3 is CASSLGQGIGNTIYF. The variable domain in full, completed from reference TRBV5-1 and TRBJ1-3, reads KAGVTQTPRYLIKTRGQQVTLSCSPISGHRSVSWYQQTPGQGLQFLFEYFSETQRNKGNFPGRFSGRQFSNSRSEMNVSTLELGDSALYLCASSLGQGIGNTIYFGEGSWLTVV.

The gene calls are TRBV28 and TRBJ2-3; as DNA is missing, the TRBD2 call by TCRdb cannot be tested. This CDR3 comprises 19 residues. This entry has no DNA. Germline CDR1 is MDHEN and CDR2 is SYDVKM. CDR3 residues: CASSPRTSGRKGSTDTQYF.

The chain is built from TRBV7-6 and TRBJ1-2; the D call from TCRdb, TRBD1, cannot be confirmed without DNA. The CDR3 runs to 14 residues. The nucleotide record is missing. Germline loops: CDR1 SGHVS, CDR2 FNYEAQ. The CDR3 reads CASSLVGTGDGYTF.

The chain joins TRBV5-1 to TRBJ1-2. Germline V gene lookup returns CDR1 SGHRS and CDR2 YFSETQ. This CDR3 spans 14 amino acids. No DNA has been recorded. The CDR3 protein is CASSLGGTVYGYTF. Together with reference TRBV5-1 and TRBJ1-2, the CDR3 gives the full variable domain: KAGVTQTPRYLIKTRGQQVTLSCSPISGHRSVSWYQQTPGQGLQFLFEYFSETQRNKGNFPGRFSGRQFSNSRSEMNVSTLELGDSALYLCASSLGGTVYGYTFGSGTRLTVV.

The gene calls are TRBV19 and TRBJ1-1. The CDR3 sequence is 16 residues long. The protein alone is recorded here. Germline V gene lookup returns CDR1 LNHDA and CDR2 SQIVND (reference sequence). CDR3 protein: CASSKRDGRPYTEAFF.

The chain is built from TRBV11-2 and TRBJ2-5. Germline V gene data show CDR1 as SGHAT and CDR2 as FQNNGV. The length of the CDR3 is 14 residues. Nucleotide data are not available. CDR3: CASSSLGAQETQYF.

The CDR3 here is CASAYGNGYNEQFF. The gene calls are TRBV6-6 and TRBJ2-1; the TRBD2 assignment by TCRdb is unverifiable without DNA. The germline CDR1 and CDR2 sequences are MNHNY and SVGAGI (reference sequence). This CDR3 spans 14 amino acids. No DNA accompanies this entry.

V gene TRBV19 combines with J gene TRBJ2-3; as DNA is missing, the TRBD2 call by TCRdb cannot be tested. The germline V gene encodes CDR1 LNHDA and CDR2 SQIVND (reference sequence). CDR3 length: 15 residues. No DNA sequence was recorded. CDR3 region: CASRKGRGGTDTQYF. Drawing the rest from reference TRBV19 and TRBJ2-3, the complete variable domain is DGGITQSPKYLFRKEGQNVTLSCEQNLNHDAMYWYRQDPGQGLRLIYYSQIVNDFQKGDIAEGYSVSREKKESFPLTVTSAQKNPTAFYLCASRKGRGGTDTQYFGPGTRLTVL.

The J gene is TRBJ2-7, the V gene TRBV19; the TCRdb D gene call, TRBD2, has no DNA to confirm it. Germline V gene sequence: CDR1 LNHDA, CDR2 SQIVND (reference sequence). This CDR3 is 13 amino acids long. The entry carries no DNA sequence. This CDR3 is CASSMGGPYEQYF.

The rearrangement links TRBV7-2 to TRBJ2-7; TCRdb picks TRBD2, but there is no DNA to check that call. The germline V gene has CDR1 SGHTA and CDR2 FQGNSA. The CDR3 has 16 amino acids. There is no recorded DNA. The CDR3 loop reads CASRPGPWREWGEQYF. Drawing the rest from reference TRBV7-2 and TRBJ2-7, the complete variable domain is GAGVSQSPSNKVTEKGKDVELRCDPISGHTALYWYRQSLGQGLEFLIYFQGNSAPDKSGLPSDRFSAERTGGSVSTLTIQRTQQEDSAVYLCASRPGPWREWGEQYFGPGTRLTVT.

This chain joins TRBV7-9 and TRBJ2-5; TCRdb gives TRBD1 as the D gene, but with no DNA this cannot be confirmed. The germline V gene has CDR1 SEHNR and CDR2 FQNEAQ (reference sequence). The CDR3 spans 13 residues. The DNA is unrecorded. The chain's CDR3 is CASSLDSQETQYF.

The V call is TRBV5-4, the J call TRBJ1-2. The CDR3 covers 12 residues. No nucleotide data were recorded. CDR1 SGHNT and CDR2 YYREEE come from the germline V gene (reference sequence). The CDR3 spells CASSFAAVGYTF.

The chain joins TRBV5-1 to TRBJ2-2; TCRdb returns TRBD1, unconfirmable since there is no DNA. CDR3 length equals 17 residues. Only the protein is available. From germline, CDR1 is SGHRS and CDR2 YFSETQ. CDR3 loop: CASSFSRQGIVPGELFF. The whole variable domain, remainder taken from reference TRBV5-1 and TRBJ2-2, is KAGVTQTPRYLIKTRGQQVTLSCSPISGHRSVSWYQQTPGQGLQFLFEYFSETQRNKGNFPGRFSGRQFSNSRSEMNVSTLELGDSALYLCASSFSRQGIVPGELFFGEGSRLTVL.

V usage is TRBV5-3 and J usage is TRBJ2-7; there is no DNA to check the TCRdb D call of TRBD2. TRBV5-3 is flagged as an ORF with uncertain function. This CDR3 is 17 amino acids long. No DNA is recorded. The CDR3 sequence is CARTPGSGRRYGYEQYF.

This chain uses TRBV27 with TRBJ1-1. The CDR3 is 14 residues long. Only the protein is on record. CDR1 is MNHEY and CDR2 is SMNVEV in the germline V gene (reference sequence). CDR3: CASSFHGSRTEAFF.

The chain combines TRBV27 with TRBJ1-6; checking the TCRdb D call of TRBD1 is not possible without DNA. Germline V gene sequence: CDR1 MNHEY, CDR2 SMNVEV (reference sequence). CDR3 length equals 16 residues. This entry has no DNA. CDR3 loop: CASSLDRSPGPLDLHF.

This chain joins TRBV9 and TRBJ2-3; the TRBD2 assignment by TCRdb is unverifiable without DNA. The CDR3 is 16 residues long. The DNA sequence is not available. The germline CDR1 and CDR2 sequences are SGDLS and YYNGEE. The CDR3: CASSSGRDQRADTQYF.

The chain recombines TRBV7-8 with TRBJ2-3; TCRdb's D call, TRBD1, is unchecked because there is no DNA. Germline CDR1 reads SGHVS; CDR2 reads FQNEAQ. This CDR3 is built from 19 residues. No DNA is given. CDR3 amino acids: CASSPTANRWQGNADTQYF.

This clone is deemed medium-sized (0.01 to 0.1%) by its frequency. The CDR3 loop reads CASSLGGVVGQPQHF. The rearrangement links TRBV5-1 to TRBJ1-5. Germline assignment: CDR1 SGHRS and CDR2 YFSETQ. There are 15 residues in the CDR3. No DNA is recorded.